A single TCR beta chain is shown here with its context. Its matching antigen is unknown. This specimen comes from a study of T cell responses to AZD1222 COVID-19 vaccine. Study-wide results and caveats: Distributed over spike, vaccine-associated CD4 TCRs predominated at 160-218 and 743-854.

Trimming pared 8 bases from V and 6 bases from J, leaving 14 bases between. The germline gives CDR1 LGHDT, CDR2 YNNKEL (reference sequence). This CDR3 is built from 14 residues. The data were produced by immunoSEQ multiplex PCR, yet TCRdb's version contains in-frame clones alone and is incomplete. Of 150,000 or so clones in the sample, about 90% are singletons; the top ten hold 5.5% to 6%. The V call is TRBV3-1 (or the pseudogene TRBV3-2), the J call TRBJ1-6; possibly TRBD1 for D (6 bases). Sequenced here: peripheral blood, sampled on day 0 of MenACWY control vaccination. This clonotype was sampled from an adult in good health. CDR3 loop: CASSQTGFNSPLHF. In DNA form, the CDR3 reads TGTGCCAGCTCCCAGACAGGTTTTAATTCACCCCTCCACTTT.